This T cell receptor beta chain was identified during a study of PD-1 blockade in classical Hodgkin lymphoma. CDR3 length: 12 amino acids. Trimming shortened V by 5 bases and J by 5 bases, and 8 bases separated the two germline ends. Germline V gene sequence: CDR1 SGHTA, CDR2 FQGNSA. The study, taken as a whole, reports: There remain no defined causes for the repertoire differences, which possibly reflect disease activity or prior therapy. TCR diversity at baseline was reported to be reduced in newly diagnosed patients relative to healthy donors.

All trial patients relapsed after autologous stem cell transplantation. Complete response, partial response or progressive disease was each patient's best response. With regard to this clone: The target antigen is unknown.

Some clones are missing from TCRdb's copy, which holds only in-frame ones; the method was immunoSEQ multiplex PCR. The sample has about 97,000 clones; approximately 80% are singletons. The clonotype was recovered from a human donor with classical Hodgkin lymphoma. V gene TRBV7-2 combines with J gene TRBJ2-3; D remains ambiguous. The material was peripheral blood mononuclear cells (PBMCs), obtained at baseline. As DNA, the CDR3 is TGTGCCAGCAGCCATTTTGAAGATACGCAGTATTTT. Translating gives CASSHFEDTQYF.